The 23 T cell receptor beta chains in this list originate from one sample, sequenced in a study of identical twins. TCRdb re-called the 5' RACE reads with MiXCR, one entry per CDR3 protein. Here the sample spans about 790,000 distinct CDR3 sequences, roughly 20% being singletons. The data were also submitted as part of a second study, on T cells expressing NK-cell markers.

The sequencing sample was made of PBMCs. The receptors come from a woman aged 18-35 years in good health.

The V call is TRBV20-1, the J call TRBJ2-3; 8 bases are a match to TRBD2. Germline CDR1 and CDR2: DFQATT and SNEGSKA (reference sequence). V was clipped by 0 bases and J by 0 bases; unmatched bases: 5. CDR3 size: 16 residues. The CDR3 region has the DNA TGCAGTGCTAGAGACCCCGGGAGGGTGAGCACAGATACGCAGTATTTT. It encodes CSARDPGRVSTDTQYF.

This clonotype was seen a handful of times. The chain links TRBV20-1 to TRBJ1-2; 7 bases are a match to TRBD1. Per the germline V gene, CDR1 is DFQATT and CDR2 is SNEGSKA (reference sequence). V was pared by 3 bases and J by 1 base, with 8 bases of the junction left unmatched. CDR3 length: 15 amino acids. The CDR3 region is CSARNQGGVNYGYTF. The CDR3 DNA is TGCAGTGCTAGGAACCAGGGGGGGGTTAACTATGGCTACACCTTC.

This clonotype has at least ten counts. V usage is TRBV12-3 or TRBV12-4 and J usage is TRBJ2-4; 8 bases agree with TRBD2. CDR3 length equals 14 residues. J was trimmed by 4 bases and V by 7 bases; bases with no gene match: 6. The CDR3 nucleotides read TGTGCCAGCATCCTCGGGGGGGGGAAAAACATTCAGTACTTC. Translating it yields CASILGGGKNIQYF.

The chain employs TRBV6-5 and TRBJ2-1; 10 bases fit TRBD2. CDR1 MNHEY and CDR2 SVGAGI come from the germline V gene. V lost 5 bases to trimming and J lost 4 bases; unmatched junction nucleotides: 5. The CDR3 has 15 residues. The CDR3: CASSHGLAEYNEQFF. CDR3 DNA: TGTGCCAGCAGTCACGGACTAGCGGAGTACAATGAGCAGTTCTTC.

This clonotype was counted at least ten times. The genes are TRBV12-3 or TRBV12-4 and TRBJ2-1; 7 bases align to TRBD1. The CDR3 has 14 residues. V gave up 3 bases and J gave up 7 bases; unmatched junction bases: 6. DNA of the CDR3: TGTGCCAGCAGTTTTGGCGACAGGGCTAATGAGCAGTTCTTC. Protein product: CASSFGDRANEQFF.

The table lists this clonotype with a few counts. Here the CDR3 reads CASSPSDRMLGETQYF. CDR3 DNA sequence: TGTGCCAGCAGCCCTTCAGACAGGATGTTAGGGGAGACCCAGTACTTC. The chain employs TRBV12-3 or TRBV12-4 and TRBJ2-5, with D possibly matching TRBD1 (6 bases). This CDR3 has 16 residues. V lost 6 bases and J lost 5, with 22 bases in between.

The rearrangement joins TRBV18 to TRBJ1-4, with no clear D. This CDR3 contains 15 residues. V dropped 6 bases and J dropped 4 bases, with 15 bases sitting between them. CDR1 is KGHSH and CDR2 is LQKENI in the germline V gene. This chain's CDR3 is CASSDLLMSNEKLFF. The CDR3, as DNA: TGTGCCAGCTCGGACCTGTTGATGAGTAATGAAAAACTGTTTTTT.

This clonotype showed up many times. CDR3 loop: CASSRPIGPLHF. CDR3 nucleotides: TGTGCCAGCAGCCGCCCGATCGGACCCCTCCACTTT. This sequence joins TRBV7-9 and TRBJ1-6; D is uncertain. V lost 5 bases and J 12 bases, leaving 11 bases between the germline ends. CDR3 length equals 12 residues. Germline V CDR1 and CDR2: SEHNR, FQNEAQ (reference sequence). Drawing the rest from reference TRBV7-9 and TRBJ1-6, the complete variable domain is DTGVSQNPRHKITKRGQNVTFRCDPISEHNRLYWYRQTLGQGPEFLTYFQNEAQLEKSRLLSDRFSAERPKGSFSTLEIQRTEQGDSAMYLCASSRPIGPLHFGNGTRLTVT.

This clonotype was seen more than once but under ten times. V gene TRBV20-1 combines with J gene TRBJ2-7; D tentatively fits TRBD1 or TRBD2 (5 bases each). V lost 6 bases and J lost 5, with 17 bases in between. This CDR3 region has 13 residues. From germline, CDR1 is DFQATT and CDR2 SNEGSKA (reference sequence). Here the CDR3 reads CSAETGTVNEQYF. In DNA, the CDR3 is TGCAGTGCCGAAACCGGGACGGTTAACGAGCAGTACTTC.

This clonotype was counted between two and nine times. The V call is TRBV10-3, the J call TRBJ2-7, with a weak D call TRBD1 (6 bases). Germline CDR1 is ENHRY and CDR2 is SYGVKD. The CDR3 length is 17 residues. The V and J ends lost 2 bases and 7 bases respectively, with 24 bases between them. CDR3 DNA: TGTGCCATCAGTGAGGTTTATCGCGACGGTCCGAGGGGGGAGCAGTACTTC. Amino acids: CAISEVYRDGPRGEQYF.

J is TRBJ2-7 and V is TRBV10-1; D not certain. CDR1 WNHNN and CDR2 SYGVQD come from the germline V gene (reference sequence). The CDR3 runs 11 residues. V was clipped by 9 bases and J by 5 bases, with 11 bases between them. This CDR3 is CASPDCDEQYF. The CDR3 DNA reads TGCGCCAGTCCCGACTGTGACGAGCAGTACTTC.

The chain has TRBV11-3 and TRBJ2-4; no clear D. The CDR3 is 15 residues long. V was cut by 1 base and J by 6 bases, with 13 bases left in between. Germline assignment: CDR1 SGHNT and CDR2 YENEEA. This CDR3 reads CASSLGVTNSNIQYF. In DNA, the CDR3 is TGTGCCAGCAGCTTAGGGGTCACGAATTCAAACATTCAGTACTTC.

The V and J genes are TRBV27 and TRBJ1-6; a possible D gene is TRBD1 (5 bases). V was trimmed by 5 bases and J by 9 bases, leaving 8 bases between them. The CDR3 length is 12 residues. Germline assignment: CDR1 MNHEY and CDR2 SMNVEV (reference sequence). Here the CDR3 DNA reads TGTGCCAGCAGTGACAGATCTTCACCCCTCCACTTT. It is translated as CASSDRSSPLHF.

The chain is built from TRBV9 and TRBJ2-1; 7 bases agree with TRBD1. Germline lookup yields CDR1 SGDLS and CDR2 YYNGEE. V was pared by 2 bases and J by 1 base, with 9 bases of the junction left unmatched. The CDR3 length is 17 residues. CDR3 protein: CASSVRLRDSSYNEQFF. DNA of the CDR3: TGTGCCAGCAGCGTCCGCCTACGGGACAGTTCCTACAATGAGCAGTTCTTC.

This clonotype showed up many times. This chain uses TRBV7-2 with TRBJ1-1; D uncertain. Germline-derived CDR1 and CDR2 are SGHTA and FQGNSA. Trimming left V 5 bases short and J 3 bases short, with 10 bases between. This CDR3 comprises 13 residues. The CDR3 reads CASSGRGYTEAFF. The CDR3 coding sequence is TGTGCCAGCAGCGGCCGTGGGTACACTGAAGCTTTCTTT. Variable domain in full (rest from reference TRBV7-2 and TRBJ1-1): GAGVSQSPSNKVTEKGKDVELRCDPISGHTALYWYRQSLGQGLEFLIYFQGNSAPDKSGLPSDRFSAERTGGSVSTLTIQRTQQEDSAVYLCASSGRGYTEAFFGQGTRLTVV.

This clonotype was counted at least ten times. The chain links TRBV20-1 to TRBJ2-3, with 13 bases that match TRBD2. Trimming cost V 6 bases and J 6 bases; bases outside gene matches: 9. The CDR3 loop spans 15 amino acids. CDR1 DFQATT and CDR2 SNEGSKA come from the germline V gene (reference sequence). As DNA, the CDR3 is TGCAGTGCCCAACCCGTGACTAGCGGGAGGGATACGCAGTATTTT. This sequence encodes CSAQPVTSGRDTQYF.

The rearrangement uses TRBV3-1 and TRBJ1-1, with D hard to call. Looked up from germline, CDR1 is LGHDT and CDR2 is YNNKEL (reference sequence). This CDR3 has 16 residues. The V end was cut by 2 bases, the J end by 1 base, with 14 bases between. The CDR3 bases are TGTGCCAGCAGCCAAAGGCGCCGGCCTCCGAACACTGAAGCTTTCTTT. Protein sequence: CASSQRRRPPNTEAFF.

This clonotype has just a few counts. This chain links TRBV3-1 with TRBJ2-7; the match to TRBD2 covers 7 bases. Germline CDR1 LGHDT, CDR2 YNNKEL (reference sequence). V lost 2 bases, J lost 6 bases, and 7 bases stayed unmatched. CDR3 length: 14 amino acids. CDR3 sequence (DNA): TGTGCCAGCAGCCAACCGGGGGGAGCTCTCGAGCAGTACTTC. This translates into CASSQPGGALEQYF.

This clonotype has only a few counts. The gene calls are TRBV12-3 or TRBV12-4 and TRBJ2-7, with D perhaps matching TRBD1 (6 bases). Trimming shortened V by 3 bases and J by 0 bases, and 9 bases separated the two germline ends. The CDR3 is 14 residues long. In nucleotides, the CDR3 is TGTGCCAGCAGTTTCCCAGGGGCCTCCTACGAGCAGTACTTC. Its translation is CASSFPGASYEQYF.

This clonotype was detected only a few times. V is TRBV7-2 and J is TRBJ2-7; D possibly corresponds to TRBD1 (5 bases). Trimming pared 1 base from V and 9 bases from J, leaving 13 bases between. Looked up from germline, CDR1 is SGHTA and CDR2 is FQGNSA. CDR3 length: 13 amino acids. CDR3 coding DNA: TGTGCCAGCAGCTTAGGGCTACTCAGGGTGCAGTACTTC. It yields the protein CASSLGLLRVQYF.

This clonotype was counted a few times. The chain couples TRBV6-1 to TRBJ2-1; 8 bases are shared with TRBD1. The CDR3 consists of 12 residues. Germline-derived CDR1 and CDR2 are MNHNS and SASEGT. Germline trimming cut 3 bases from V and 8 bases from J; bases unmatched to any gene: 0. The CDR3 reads CASSETGDEQFF. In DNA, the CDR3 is TGTGCCAGCAGTGAGACAGGGGATGAGCAGTTCTTC.

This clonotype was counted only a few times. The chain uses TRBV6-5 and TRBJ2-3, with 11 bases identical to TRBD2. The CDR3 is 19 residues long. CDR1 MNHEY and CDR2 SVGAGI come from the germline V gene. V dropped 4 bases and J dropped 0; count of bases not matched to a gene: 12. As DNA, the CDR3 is TGTGCCAGCAGTTCCGGGCTAGCGGGAGGAGAAACTAGCACAGATACGCAGTATTTT. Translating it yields CASSSGLAGGETSTDTQYF.

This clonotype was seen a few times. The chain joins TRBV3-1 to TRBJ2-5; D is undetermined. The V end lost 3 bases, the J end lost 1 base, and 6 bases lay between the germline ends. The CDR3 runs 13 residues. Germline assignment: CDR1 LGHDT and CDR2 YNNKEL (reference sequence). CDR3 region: CASSHVVQETQYF. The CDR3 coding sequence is TGTGCCAGCAGCCACGTCGTCCAAGAGACCCAGTACTTC.